Listed below are T cell receptor beta chains from one sample, sequenced in a study of blood T cells in healthy people across ages. TCRdb recomputed calls from the 5' RACE reads with MiXCR, one row per CDR3 protein. The sample has some 900,000 distinct CDR3 sequences, about 48% seen once. The sequenced sample consisted of blood. These receptor sequences come from a man aged 25-40 years in good health. Each CDR3 is given without its conserved first and last residue.

CDR3 protein | J gene | V gene
SVGDRQLGEQY | TRBJ2-7 | TRBV29-1
ASAVGVPLITDTLY | TRBJ2-3 | TRBV21-1
ASRPEGLAGADTQY | TRBJ2-3 | TRBV27
ASSSLNSNQPQH | TRBJ1-5 | TRBV27
ASSQEGGLWGDYNEQF | TRBJ2-1 | TRBV4-3
ASSFSYGIHEQY | TRBJ2-7 | TRBV7-2
ATDFRTGGNYGYT | TRBJ1-2 | TRBV28
AISSQRGGSSSSTDTQY | TRBJ2-3 | TRBV10-3
ASSQGRGINYGYT | TRBJ1-2 | TRBV4-1
ASSYARGTSGGLAKNIQY | TRBJ2-4 | TRBV6-2/TRBV6-3
SVIRLAGGTDTQY | TRBJ2-3 | TRBV29-1
ASSFSGVRGPDEQY | TRBJ2-7 | TRBV28
AKSGGSSYNEQF | TRBJ2-1 | TRBV5-1
ASSQVMVQSRDYGYT | TRBJ1-2 | TRBV4-1
ASAMGADSNGNQPQH | TRBJ1-5 | TRBV2
ASSLLTGAGGYT | TRBJ1-2 | TRBV28
ASAAQGFMNTEAF | TRBJ1-1 | TRBV9
ATSESHEQF | TRBJ2-1 | TRBV24-1
ASDHLQGDTQY | TRBJ2-3 | TRBV5-6
ASSMRQNYGYT | TRBJ1-2 | TRBV19